This T cell receptor (beta chain) was retrieved from a study of regulatory T cells in long-lasting Graves disease. The study, taken as a whole, reports: Favored usage of TRBV28, TRBJ1-2 and TRBJ2-5 was recorded in persistent disease.

With iRepertoire HTBI primers and Arm-PCR of CDR3 regions, TCR beta libraries were built. MiXCR was run by TCRdb on the multiplex PCR reads, yielding one entry per CDR3 protein. The sample has 500,000 to 700,000 distinct CDR3 sequences; 16% are singletons. Germline assignment: CDR1 LNHNV and CDR2 YYDKDF (reference sequence). The CDR3 runs 15 residues. Trimming left V 0 bases short and J 7 bases short, with 13 bases between. The time point: newly diagnosed GD, antithyroid drugs for less than 3 months. PBMCs provided the RNA from which the TCR library was made. In regard to this clonotype: Its antigen is as yet unknown.

The same sample was also studied in work on T cells in Graves' hyperthyroidism and ophthalmopathy. Per that study: First-round RT-PCR of the TCR CDR3 relied on the HTBI primer set. Median prediction lead before ophthalmopathy onset was 5.5 to 7 months with the model.

The sequence was obtained from a woman aged 25 to 39 with Graves disease. The chain joins TRBV15 to TRBJ1-5; D uncertain. The sequenced sample was peripheral blood mononuclear cells (PBMCs), obtained at new diagnosis, from a patient treated with antithyroid drugs. CDR3 loop: CATSRDQEQTQPQHF. DNA of the CDR3: TGTGCCACCAGCAGAGATCAGGAGCAGACCCAGCCCCAGCATTTT.